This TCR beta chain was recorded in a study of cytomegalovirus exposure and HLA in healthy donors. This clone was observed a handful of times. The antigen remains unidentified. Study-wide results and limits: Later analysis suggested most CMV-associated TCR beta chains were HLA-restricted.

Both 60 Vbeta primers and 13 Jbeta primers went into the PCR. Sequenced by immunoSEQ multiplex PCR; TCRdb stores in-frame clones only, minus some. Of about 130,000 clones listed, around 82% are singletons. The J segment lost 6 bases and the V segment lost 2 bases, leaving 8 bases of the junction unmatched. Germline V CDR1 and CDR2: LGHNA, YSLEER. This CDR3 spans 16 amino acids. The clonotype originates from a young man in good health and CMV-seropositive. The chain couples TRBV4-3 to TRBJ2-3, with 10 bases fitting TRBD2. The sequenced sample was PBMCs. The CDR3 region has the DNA TGCGCCAGCAGCCAACGGGCCAGCGGGAGGGGGGATACGCAGTATTTT. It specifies CASSQRASGRGDTQYF.